This TCR beta chain was obtained from a study of beta chain features in type 1 diabetes. General study points: Unsettled here was the matter of whether HLA type influences TCRB rearrangement. Since sequencing was performed on cDNA, cells with high TCR expression could be over-represented. Among patients with Type 1 diabetes, TCRB CDR3s were moderately but significantly shorter in every one of the four CD4+ subsets.

Since all of the isolated RNA was reverse transcribed, expressed TCRB transcripts were what got sequenced. TCRdb keeps only in-frame clones here, not all; method: immunoSEQ multiplex PCR. The table lists 150,000 to 200,000 clones, about 63% of them singletons, with around 0.08% in the top ten. Looked up from germline, CDR1 is PRHDT and CDR2 is FYEKMQ (reference sequence). The V and J ends lost 5 bases and 3 bases respectively, with 26 bases between them. This CDR3 region has 19 residues. On this clone: Its antigen is undetermined.

The sequence came from a man younger than 45 with type 1 diabetes. The specimen sequenced was naive CD4+ T cells from blood. The V gene is TRBV13, the J gene TRBJ1-3; weak D call: TRBD1 (5 bases). The CDR3 sequence: CASSLGSGGSLSLGNTIYF. CDR3 in DNA: TGTGCCAGCAGCCTGGGAAGCGGGGGAAGTCTTTCCCTTGGAAACACCATATATTTT.